The rows below give T cell receptor beta chains drawn from one sample of a study of T cells in Graves' hyperthyroidism and ophthalmopathy. TCRdb passed the multiplex PCR reads through MiXCR, listing each CDR3 protein once. The sample includes 400,000 to 550,000 distinct CDR3 sequences, roughly 25% of them seen just once. The source material was blood. The receptors were gathered from a woman under 40 with Graves' ophthalmopathy. Each CDR3 is given with its conserved first and last residue. A D gene is named only where the DNA matches it firmly. Part of the rows lack a size; the others show once, few, many or a class for expanded clones.

size: -
J: TRBJ2-7
D: -
V: TRBV6-5
CDR3: CASSYVRATYEQYF
DNA: TGTGCCAGCAGTTACGTCAGGGCAACCTACGAGCAGTACTTC

size: many
J: TRBJ1-1
D: -
V: TRBV4-1
CDR3: CASSQGRADYTEAFF
DNA: TGCGCCAGCAGCCAAGGCCGGGCCGACTACACTGAAGCTTTCTTT

size: many
J: TRBJ2-2
D: -
V: TRBV25-1
CDR3: CASSHYKNTGELFF
DNA: TGTGCCAGCAGTCATTACAAGAACACCGGGGAGCTGTTTTTT

size: -
J: TRBJ1-1
D: -
V: TRBV28
CDR3: CASRAGGGYTEAFF
DNA: TGTGCCAGCAGGGCGGGAGGGGGGTACACTGAAGCTTTCTTT

size: few
J: TRBJ1-5
D: -
V: TRBV20-1
CDR3: CSAKGPTGGNQPQHF
DNA: TGCAGTGCTAAGGGACCTACAGGTGGCAATCAGCCCCAGCATTTT

size: -
J: TRBJ2-7
D: TRBD1
V: TRBV10-1
CDR3: CASSEGTGGYYEQYF
DNA: TGCGCCAGCAGTGAGGGGACAGGGGGCTATTACGAGCAGTACTTC

size: few
J: TRBJ2-5
D: -
V: TRBV2
CDR3: CASSVAVETQYF
DNA: TGTGCCAGCAGTGTAGCGGTGGAGACCCAGTACTTC

size: -
J: TRBJ2-2
D: TRBD2
V: TRBV27
CDR3: CASKGLAGYTGELFF
DNA: TGTGCCAGCAAAGGACTAGCGGGGTACACCGGGGAGCTGTTTTTT

size: many
J: TRBJ1-1
D: -
V: TRBV5-1
CDR3: CASSGGFLNTEAFF
DNA: TGCGCCAGCAGCGGAGGTTTTTTGAACACTGAAGCTTTCTTT

size: few
J: TRBJ2-7
D: -
V: TRBV12-5
CDR3: CASGLVIGWGSYEQYF
DNA: TGTGCTAGTGGTTTGGTAATCGGTTGGGGATCCTACGAGCAGTACTTC

size: -
J: TRBJ1-2
D: -
V: TRBV19
CDR3: CASSIRQVTDIYGYIF
DNA: TGTGCCAGTAGTATACGACAGGTGACCGATATCTATGGCTACATCTTC

size: -
J: TRBJ2-5
D: -
V: TRBV10-3
CDR3: CAISEMYQETQYF
DNA: TGTGCCATCAGTGAGATGTACCAAGAGACCCAGTACTTC

size: once
J: TRBJ2-3
D: TRBD2
V: TRBV6-2/TRBV6-3
CDR3: CASSYQLAGSDTQYF
DNA: TGTGCCAGCAGTTACCAACTAGCGGGTTCAGATACGCAGTATTTT

size: -
J: TRBJ1-1
D: TRBD1
V: TRBV15
CDR3: CATSRGQGAAEAFF
DNA: TGTGCCACCAGCAGAGGGCAGGGGGCCGCTGAAGCTTTCTTT

size: many
J: TRBJ2-7
D: TRBD1
V: TRBV27
CDR3: CASSFGTGDYEQYF
DNA: TGTGCCAGCAGTTTCGGGACAGGGGACTACGAGCAGTACTTC

size: many
J: TRBJ1-2
D: -
V: TRBV6-5
CDR3: CASSYITGGAHGYTF
DNA: TGTGCCAGCAGTTACATCACAGGAGGGGCCCATGGCTACACCTTC

size: many
J: TRBJ1-1
D: -
V: TRBV10-3
CDR3: CAISESGAGIRNTEAFF
DNA: TGTGCCATCAGTGAAAGTGGGGCAGGTATTAGGAACACTGAAGCTTTCTTT

size: -
J: TRBJ1-1
D: TRBD1
V: TRBV9
CDR3: CASSVGTGGRNTEAFF
DNA: TGTGCCAGCAGCGTCGGGACAGGGGGCCGGAACACTGAAGCTTTCTTT

size: -
J: TRBJ1-2
D: -
V: TRBV6-5
CDR3: CASRSLSYGYTF
DNA: TGTGCCAGCAGAAGCCTCTCCTATGGCTACACCTTC

size: many
J: TRBJ1-1
D: -
V: TRBV12-3/TRBV12-4
CDR3: CASSITGPMGEAFF
DNA: TGTGCCAGCAGTATAACAGGCCCCATGGGTGAAGCTTTCTTT

size: many
J: TRBJ2-7
D: -
V: TRBV27
CDR3: CASSFIGDTAYEQYF
DNA: TGTGCCAGCAGTTTTATAGGGGACACAGCCTACGAGCAGTACTTC

size: many
J: TRBJ1-1
D: TRBD1
V: TRBV20-1
CDR3: CSAWDRGSTEAFF
DNA: TGCAGTGCTTGGGACAGGGGGTCCACTGAAGCTTTCTTT

size: -
J: TRBJ2-7
D: -
V: TRBV4-1
CDR3: CASSQAQRGYEQYF
DNA: TGCGCCAGCAGCCAAGCACAGAGGGGGTACGAGCAGTACTTC

size: few
J: TRBJ1-1
D: -
V: TRBV20-1
CDR3: CSAAGQLVTEAFF
DNA: TGCAGTGCTGCAGGACAGCTTGTCACTGAAGCTTTCTTT

size: -
J: TRBJ1-2
D: -
V: TRBV20-1
CDR3: CSAAQLGDNYGYTF
DNA: TGCAGTGCTGCACAGTTGGGGGACAACTATGGCTACACCTTC

size: many
J: TRBJ1-5
D: -
V: TRBV12-3/TRBV12-4
CDR3: CASTPFTVGNQPQHF
DNA: TGTGCCAGCACCCCTTTCACAGTGGGCAATCAGCCCCAGCATTTT

size: many
J: TRBJ2-7
D: -
V: TRBV19
CDR3: CASSIGRASYEQYF
DNA: TGTGCCAGTAGTATTGGCAGGGCCTCCTACGAGCAGTACTTC

size: many
J: TRBJ1-5
D: TRBD1
V: TRBV12-3/TRBV12-4
CDR3: CASSPNEGGSQPQHF
DNA: TGTGCCAGCAGTCCCAATGAAGGGGGCAGCCAGCCCCAGCATTTT

size: few
J: TRBJ1-1
D: TRBD1
V: TRBV20-1
CDR3: CSARVTDRGDTEAFF
DNA: TGCAGTGCTAGAGTTACTGACAGGGGGGACACTGAAGCTTTCTTT